The clone carrying this T cell receptor (beta chain) was seen once. Germline V gives CDR1 SGHRS, CDR2 YFSETQ. V was shortened by 4 bases and J by 3 bases, with 14 bases between the two germline ends. The CDR3 extends over 15 amino acids. These data come from a study of blood T cell repertoires in COVID-19. Across the study: Specimens from acute and convalescent COVID-19 originated in the United States, Italy and Spain. T cells, B-cell-depleted T cells, or PBMCs supplied cDNA or gDNA.

How the authors handled the data: Nucleated cell counts were estimated from reference gene primer amplification. Profiled with immunoSEQ multiplex PCR; TCRdb holds only in-frame clones, not every one. Clonal size and the V and J genes are those of that table, whereas D and trimming came from the DNA. In the table there are over 110,000 clones, roughly 82% of which are singletons. Sequencing was carried out using peripheral blood. The genes are TRBV5-1 and TRBJ1-3; weak D call: TRBD1 (6 bases). This sequence originates from a man in his fifties or sixties with active or convalescent COVID-19. Written as DNA, the CDR3 is TGCGCCAGCAGCCACTCAGGGGCCGGTGGAAACACCATATATTTT. Protein product: CASSHSGAGGNTIYF.